This TCR beta chain was observed in a study of technical replicates of blood from a few donors. Assay used: immunoSEQ multiplex PCR; TCRdb lists only in-frame clones, some missing. The profile shows roughly 40,000 clones, around 96% of them singletons. Trimming shortened V by 5 bases and J by 3 bases, and 12 bases separated the two germline ends. The CDR3 sequence is 13 residues long. Germline V CDR1 and CDR2: SGDLS, YYNGEE. This chain links TRBV9 with TRBJ2-7, with a weak D call TRBD1 (6 bases). The TCR was taken from a human donor in good health. The sample comprised T cells isolated from PBMCs. The CDR3 sequence: CASSATGYYEQYF. As DNA, the CDR3 is TGTGCCAGCAGTGCTACAGGGTACTACGAGCAGTACTTC.